The entry below describes one T cell receptor (beta chain). Antigen: not known. Alongside a J-beta primer mix, a sample-barcoded 5' primer served in a second PCR lasting 7 to 11 cycles. Every single cDNA molecule received a tag from a template-switch adaptor with 12 random nucleotides. Using its own MiXCR run on the 5' RACE reads, TCRdb lists one record per CDR3 protein. The data contain about 770,000 distinct CDR3 sequences, under 45% of them seen just once; the ten biggest clones take up around 21%. This sample was included in a study of blood T cells in healthy people across ages. Study-wide findings and caveats: As naive T cell percentage varied, TCR beta diversity correlated strongly with it.

CDR1 is MNHEY and CDR2 is SVGEGT in the germline V gene. This CDR3 has 16 residues. The V end lost 2 bases, the J end lost 3 bases, and 17 bases lay between the germline ends. Material for sequencing was blood. The clonotype comes from a man in his sixties in good health. V usage is TRBV6-2 or TRBV6-3 and J usage is TRBJ2-7; D might be TRBD1 (5 bases). The CDR3 protein is CASSYEDTLLGYEQYF. CDR3 bases: TGTGCCAGCAGTTACGAGGACACCCTGCTCGGCTACGAGCAGTACTTC.